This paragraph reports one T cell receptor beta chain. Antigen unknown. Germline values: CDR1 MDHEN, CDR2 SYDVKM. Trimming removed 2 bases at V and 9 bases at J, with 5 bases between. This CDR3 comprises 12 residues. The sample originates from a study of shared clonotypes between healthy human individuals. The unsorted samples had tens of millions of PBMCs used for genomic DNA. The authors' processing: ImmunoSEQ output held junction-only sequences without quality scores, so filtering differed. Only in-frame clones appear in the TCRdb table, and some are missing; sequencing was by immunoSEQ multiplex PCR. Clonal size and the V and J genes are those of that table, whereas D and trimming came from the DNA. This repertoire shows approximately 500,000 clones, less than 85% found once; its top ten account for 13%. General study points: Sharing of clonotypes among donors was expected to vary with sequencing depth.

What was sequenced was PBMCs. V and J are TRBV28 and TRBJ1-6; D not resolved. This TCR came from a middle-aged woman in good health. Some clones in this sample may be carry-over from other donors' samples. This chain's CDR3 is CASSLRSSPLHF. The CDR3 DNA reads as TGTGCCAGCAGTTTAAGGAGTTCACCCCTCCACTTT.